This T cell receptor (beta chain) was found in a study of blood T cell repertoires in COVID-19. Per the original methods: Amplified reference gene primers provided the basis for estimating nucleated cell counts. Some clones are missing from TCRdb's copy, which holds only in-frame ones; the method was immunoSEQ multiplex PCR. That table supplies the V and J calls and clone size; D and trimming were determined from the DNA. The top ten clones hold more than 7.5% of a sample with 25,000 to 35,000 clones, approximately 85% of them seen once. The length of the CDR3 is 14 residues. Per germline, CDR1 SNHLY and CDR2 FYNNEI. Deletions cut 1 base from V and 7 bases from J, with 10 bases between.

The sample was peripheral blood. This TCR was sampled from a man older than 75 with active COVID-19. V gene TRBV2 combines with J gene TRBJ1-4; possibly TRBD1 for D (5 bases). The CDR3 spells CASSEGQGSEKLFF. The CDR3 coding sequence is TGTGCCAGCAGTGAAGGGCAGGGTAGTGAAAAACTGTTTTTT. Variable domain in full (rest from reference TRBV2 and TRBJ1-4): EPEVTQTPSHQVTQMGQEVILRCVPISNHLYFYWYRQILGQKVEFLVSFYNNEISEKSEIFDDQFSVERPDGSNFTLKIRSTKLEDSAMYFCASSEGQGSEKLFFGSGTQLSVL.